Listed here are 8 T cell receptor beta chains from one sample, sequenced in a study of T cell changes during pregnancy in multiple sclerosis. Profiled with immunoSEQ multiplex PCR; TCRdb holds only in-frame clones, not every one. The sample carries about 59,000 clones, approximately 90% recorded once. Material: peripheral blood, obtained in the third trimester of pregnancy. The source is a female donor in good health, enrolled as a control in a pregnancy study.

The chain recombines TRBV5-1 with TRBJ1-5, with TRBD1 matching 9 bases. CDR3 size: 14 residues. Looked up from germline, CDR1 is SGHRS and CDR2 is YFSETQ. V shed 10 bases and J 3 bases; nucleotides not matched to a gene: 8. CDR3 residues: CASRDRATNQPQHF. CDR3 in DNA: TGCGCCTCCCGGGACAGGGCCACCAATCAGCCCCAGCATTTT.

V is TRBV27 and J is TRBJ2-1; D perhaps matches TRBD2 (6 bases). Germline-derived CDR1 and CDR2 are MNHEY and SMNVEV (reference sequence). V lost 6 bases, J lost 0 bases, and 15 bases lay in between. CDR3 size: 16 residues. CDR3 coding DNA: TGTGCCAGCAGCCCCGGGACTGTCCTCTCCTACAATGAGCAGTTCTTC. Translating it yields CASSPGTVLSYNEQFF.

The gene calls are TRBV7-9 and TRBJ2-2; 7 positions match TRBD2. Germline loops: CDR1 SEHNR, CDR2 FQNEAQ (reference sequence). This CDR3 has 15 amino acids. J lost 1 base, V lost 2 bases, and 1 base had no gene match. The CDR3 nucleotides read TGTGCCAGCAGCTTACCTAGCGGGAACACCGGGGAGCTGTTTTTT. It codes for CASSLPSGNTGELFF.

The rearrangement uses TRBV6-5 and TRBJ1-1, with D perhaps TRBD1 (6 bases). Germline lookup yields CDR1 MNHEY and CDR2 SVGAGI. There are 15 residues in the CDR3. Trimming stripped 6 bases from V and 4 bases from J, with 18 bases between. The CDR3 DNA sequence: TGTGCCAGCAGCTCCCCGACCCAGGGGCGCACTGAAGCTTTCTTT. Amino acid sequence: CASSSPTQGRTEAFF.

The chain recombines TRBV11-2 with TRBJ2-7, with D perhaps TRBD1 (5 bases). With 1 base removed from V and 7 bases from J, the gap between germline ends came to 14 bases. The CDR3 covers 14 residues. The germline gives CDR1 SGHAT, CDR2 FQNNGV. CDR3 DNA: TGTGCCAGCAGCTTAGGGGGCAGGGTGGGAGAGCAGTACTTC. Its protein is CASSLGGRVGEQYF. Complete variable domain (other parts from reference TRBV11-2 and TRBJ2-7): EAGVAQSPRYKIIEKRQSVAFWCNPISGHATLYWYQQILGQGPKLLIQFQNNGVVDDSQLPKDRFSAERLKGVDSTLKIQPAKLEDSAVYLCASSLGGRVGEQYFGPGTRLTVT.

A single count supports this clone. CDR3 nucleotides: TGTGCCAGTAGTTCCAGGGGGCTGGAAGCCAAAAACATTCAGTACTTC. Translation: CASSSRGLEAKNIQYF. The gene calls are TRBV19 and TRBJ2-4; TRBD1 matches at 8 bases. V gave up 5 bases and J gave up 0 bases; unmatched junction bases: 6. From germline, CDR1 is LNHDA and CDR2 SQIVND (reference sequence). The CDR3 spans 16 residues.

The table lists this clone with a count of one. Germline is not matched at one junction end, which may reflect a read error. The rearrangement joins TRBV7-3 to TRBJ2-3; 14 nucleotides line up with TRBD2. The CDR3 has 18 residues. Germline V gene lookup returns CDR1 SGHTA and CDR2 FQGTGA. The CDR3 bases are TGTGCCAGCAGCTTAACAACTGGGACTAGCGGGGGCACTGATACGCAGTATTTT. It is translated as CASSLTTGTSGGTDTQYF.

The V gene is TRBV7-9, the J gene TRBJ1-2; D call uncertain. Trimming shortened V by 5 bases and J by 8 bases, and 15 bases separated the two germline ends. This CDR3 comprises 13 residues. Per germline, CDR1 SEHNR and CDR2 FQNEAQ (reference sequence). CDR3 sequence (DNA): TGTGCCAGCAGCGAAAACCCAGGTGAAGGCTACACCTTC. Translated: CASSENPGEGYTF. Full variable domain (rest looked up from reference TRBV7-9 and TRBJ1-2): DTGVSQNPRHKITKRGQNVTFRCDPISEHNRLYWYRQTLGQGPEFLTYFQNEAQLEKSRLLSDRFSAERPKGSFSTLEIQRTEQGDSAMYLCASSENPGEGYTFGSGTRLTVV.